This T cell receptor beta chain was identified in a study of blood T cell repertoires in COVID-19. Study as a whole: Samples came from the United States, Italy and Spain, spanning acute and convalescent COVID-19. PBMCs, B-cell-depleted T cells, or T cells were the source of the cDNA or gDNA that made up the material.

The CDR3 sequence is 12 residues long. The ends lost 5 bases at V and 8 bases at J; junction bases unmatched: 1. Original handling: Researchers report that nucleated cell counts were estimated from reference gene primer amplification. Profiling relied on immunoSEQ multiplex PCR, and the TCRdb table lists in-frame clones only, not all of them. V, J and clone size reflect that table, while D and trimming were determined from the DNA. The sample shows around 70,000 clones, about 80% of them seen only once. V usage is TRBV12-3 or TRBV12-4 and J usage is TRBJ2-1, with 9 bases identical to TRBD1. Source material: peripheral blood. The TCR sequence derives from a human donor in a cohort sampled during active COVID-19. This chain's CDR3 is CASSTGGDEQFF. CDR3 DNA sequence: TGTGCCAGCAGTACAGGGGGCGATGAGCAGTTCTTC.